A selection of T cell receptor beta chains follows, all from one sample in a study of blood T cells in healthy people across ages. MiXCR, applied by TCRdb to the 5' RACE reads, yields one record per CDR3 protein. The sample has some 1,800,000 distinct CDR3 sequences, around 40% seen once; the top ten hold 23%. Sequencing used blood. All receptors derive from a human donor in good health. The CDR3 runs from the conserved cysteine through the conserved F or W. Fields, in order: D gene, V gene, clone size, J gene, CDR3 protein, CDR3 DNA. The D gene is left open where the match is weak. The size field is filled for only some rows; it gives once, few, many or a size class.

TRBD2	TRBV6-2/TRBV6-3	NA	TRBJ2-5	CASRLAGGPFNEQYF	TGTGCCAGCAGACTAGCGGGGGGGCCATTCAATGAGCAGTACTTC
NA	TRBV9	NA	TRBJ2-1	CASSDQVISYNEQFF	TGTGCCAGCAGCGATCAGGTCATCTCCTACAATGAGCAGTTCTTC
NA	TRBV4-1	few	TRBJ1-4	CASSQEGQGFGKLFF	TGCGCCAGCAGCCAAGAAGGGCAGGGTTTTGGAAAACTGTTTTTT
NA	TRBV7-9	few	TRBJ2-3	CASRPPIRNQASDTQYF	TGTGCCAGCAGGCCCCCGATCAGGAATCAAGCATCAGATACGCAGTATTTT
NA	TRBV11-2	NA	TRBJ1-2	CASSLEPGPNYGYTF	TGTGCCAGCAGCTTAGAGCCAGGCCCAAACTATGGCTACACCTTC
NA	TRBV12-1	NA	TRBJ2-3	CASSFVGGREDTQYF	TGTGCCAGCAGCTTTGTGGGGGGGAGAGAAGATACGCAGTATTTT
NA	TRBV5-6	NA	TRBJ2-2	CASSLMGHTHAPNTGELFF	TGTGCCAGCAGCTTGATGGGCCACACCCACGCCCCTAACACCGGGGAGCTGTTTTTT
NA	TRBV7-9	NA	TRBJ1-4	CASSSRQRTVYEKLFF	TGTGCCAGCAGCTCACGCCAGAGGACAGTTTATGAAAAACTGTTTTTT
TRBD2	TRBV25-1	NA	TRBJ2-1	CASSERDYYNEQFF	TGTGCCAGCAGTGAGCGGGACTACTACAACGAGCAGTTCTTC
NA	TRBV29-1	NA	TRBJ1-2	CSVREPANYGYTF	TGCAGCGTTCGAGAACCTGCTAACTATGGCTACACCTTC
NA	TRBV7-9	few	TRBJ1-1	CASIRTADTEAFF	TGTGCCAGCATAAGGACGGCGGACACTGAAGCTTTCTTT
TRBD2	TRBV20-1	NA	TRBJ2-5	CSAELAGVETQYF	TGCAGTGCTGAACTAGCGGGGGTTGAGACCCAGTACTTC
NA	TRBV5-1	few	TRBJ2-5	CASSPNGGQETQYF	TGCGCCAGCAGCCCGAACGGGGGCCAAGAGACCCAGTACTTC
NA	TRBV11-2	few	TRBJ1-5	CASSFGPGGNQPQHF	TGTGCCAGCAGCTTCGGACCTGGGGGCAATCAGCCCCAGCATTTT
NA	TRBV4-2	NA	TRBJ2-5	CASSQVGRNQETQYF	TGTGCCAGCAGCCAGGTGGGCAGGAACCAAGAGACCCAGTACTTC
NA	TRBV20-1	NA	TRBJ2-1	CSVGPGTDPSSYNEQFF	TGCAGTGTCGGGCCGGGGACGGATCCGAGCTCCTACAATGAGCAGTTCTTC
NA	TRBV12-3/TRBV12-4	NA	TRBJ1-3	CASRPSSGNTIYF	TGTGCCAGCAGGCCTAGCTCTGGAAACACCATATATTTT
TRBD2	TRBV4-2	NA	TRBJ2-7	CASSQFIPGTSGIAEQYF	TGTGCCAGCAGCCAATTCATCCCCGGGACTAGTGGTATTGCCGAGCAGTACTTC
NA	TRBV20-1	many	TRBJ2-3	CSALDYTQYF	TGCAGTGCTTTAGATTATACGCAGTATTTT
NA	TRBV5-1	NA	TRBJ2-5	CASSLPGSEETQYF	TGCGCCAGCAGCTTACCAGGGAGTGAGGAGACCCAGTACTTC
NA	TRBV7-9	NA	TRBJ1-2	CASSLAVGQMDYGYTF	TGTGCCAGCAGCTTAGCCGTCGGGCAGATGGACTATGGCTACACCTTC
TRBD1	TRBV7-6	NA	TRBJ2-5	CASSPGSDRQETQYF	TGTGCCAGCAGCCCCGGGTCGGACAGGCAAGAGACCCAGTACTTC
TRBD1	TRBV20-1	few	TRBJ2-5	CSAISGQELVGEYF	TGCAGTGCTATTTCTGGACAGGAGCTGGTTGGGGAGTACTTC
NA	TRBV27	NA	TRBJ2-5	CASSWDGGGETQYF	TGTGCCAGCAGTTGGGACGGCGGAGGAGAGACCCAGTACTTC
NA	TRBV6-5	NA	TRBJ1-2	CASSPGLGGYGYTF	TGTGCCAGCAGCCCGGGGCTCGGCGGCTATGGCTACACCTTC
TRBD2	TRBV5-4	many	TRBJ2-5	CASSLRTRETQYF	TGTGCCAGCAGCTTGAGGACTAGGGAGACCCAGTACTTC
TRBD1	TRBV12-3/TRBV12-4	NA	TRBJ1-6	CASSRDRGRTPLHF	TGTGCCAGCAGCCGCGACAGGGGTCGTACACCCCTCCACTTT
NA	TRBV12-3/TRBV12-4	NA	TRBJ1-2	CASNLRGIQDGYTF	TGTGCCAGCAACCTCCGGGGTATCCAGGACGGCTACACCTTC
TRBD1	TRBV7-3	NA	TRBJ1-2	CASSSSDRRDGYTF	TGTGCCAGCAGCTCCTCGGACAGGCGAGATGGCTACACCTTC
NA	TRBV21-1	few	TRBJ2-4	CAITSGEQYF	TGTGCCATTACGAGTGGGGAGCAGTACTTC
NA	TRBV27	few	TRBJ2-4	CASTKRWGARDIQYF	TGTGCCAGCACAAAAAGGTGGGGGGCTAGAGACATTCAGTACTTC
NA	TRBV5-5	NA	TRBJ1-3	CASSFPARATRNTIYF	TGTGCCAGCAGCTTTCCTGCCAGGGCGACCCGAAACACCATATATTTT
NA	TRBV6-6	NA	TRBJ2-5	CASNGAPPGTYYEQYF	TGTGCCAGCAATGGGGCACCCCCGGGGACATATTATGAGCAGTACTTC
NA	TRBV5-5	few	TRBJ2-3	CASSLGESPSTDTQYF	TGTGCCAGCAGCTTGGGGGAGTCCCCAAGCACAGATACGCAGTATTTT
NA	TRBV7-2	NA	TRBJ2-1	CASSSLTSSYNEQFF	TGTGCCAGCAGCTCCCTGACTAGCTCCTACAATGAGCAGTTCTTC
TRBD1	TRBV5-1	NA	TRBJ2-6	CASSSSPQGVTGANVLTF	TGCGCCAGCAGCTCTTCTCCACAGGGGGTCACTGGGGCCAACGTCCTGACTTTC
NA	TRBV15	NA	TRBJ1-6	CATSRVVRTNSNSPLHF	TGTGCCACCAGCAGAGTAGTTAGGACCAACAGTAATTCACCCCTCCACTTT
TRBD2	TRBV5-1	few	TRBJ2-4	CASSLQSGGADIQYF	TGCGCCAGCAGCTTGCAGAGCGGGGGGGCTGACATTCAGTACTTC
NA	TRBV20-1	once	TRBJ1-1	CSARGVGEAFF	TGCAGTGCTAGGGGGGTCGGTGAAGCTTTCTTT
NA	TRBV6-5	few	TRBJ2-1	CASSYLPGPPPGEQFF	TGTGCCAGCAGTTACTTGCCGGGACCTCCCCCGGGGGAGCAGTTCTTC
NA	TRBV4-3	once	TRBJ2-7	CACSQEDGLEQYF	TGCGCCTGCAGCCAAGAGGACGGACTCGAGCAGTACTTC
TRBD2	TRBV9	few	TRBJ2-1	CASSHGGGETNEQFF	TGTGCCAGCAGCCATGGGGGGGGGGAGACGAATGAGCAGTTCTTC